These T cell receptor beta chains were read from a single sample in a study of early T cells in non-severe SARS-CoV-2 infection. TCRdb passed the 5' RACE reads through MiXCR, listing each CDR3 protein once. The table records over 45,000 distinct CDR3 sequences, 8% to 11% of them present only once. Sequencing input: whole blood. The receptors come from an adult who was a healthcare worker with PCR-confirmed SARS-CoV-2 infection or an uninfected control (not recorded which). Both conserved end residues are part of each CDR3. Fields, in order: clone size, J gene, V gene, D gene, CDR3 length, CDR3 protein, CDR3 DNA. The D gene is left open where the match is weak. Clone size is given for some rows only: seen once, a few or many times, or a class if the clone is expanded.

many	TRBJ2-7	TRBV19	TRBD1	12	CASSRDRDEQYF	TGTGCCAGTAGCCGGGACAGGGACGAGCAGTACTTC
many	TRBJ2-2	TRBV3-1	-	15	CASSQEYKNTGELFF	TGTGCCAGCAGCCAAGAGTACAAGAACACCGGGGAGCTGTTTTTT
many	TRBJ1-1	TRBV18	-	14	CASSPSNRAPEAFF	TGTGCCAGCTCACCCTCAAACAGAGCCCCTGAAGCTTTCTTT
-	TRBJ2-1	TRBV29-1	TRBD1	11	CSVERGRDQFF	TGCAGCGTTGAAAGGGGGCGCGACCAGTTCTTC
few	TRBJ2-7	TRBV5-4	TRBD2	16	CASSLNGGRSSYEQYF	TGTGCCAGCAGCTTGAATGGCGGGAGGAGCTCCTACGAGCAGTACTTC
many	TRBJ2-5	TRBV2	TRBD1	12	CASRDRGETQYF	TGTGCCAGCCGGGACAGAGGAGAGACCCAGTACTTC
many	TRBJ2-1	TRBV5-8	TRBD2	16	CASSLGLAGSYNEQFF	TGTGCCAGCAGCTTAGGACTAGCGGGGTCCTACAATGAGCAGTTCTTC
many	TRBJ2-3	TRBV7-2	-	13	CASSLGFTDTQYF	TGTGCCAGCAGCTTAGGCTTCACAGATACGCAGTATTTT
-	TRBJ2-1	TRBV5-1	TRBD2	16	CASSLGRTSGGNEQFF	TGCGCCAGCAGCTTGGGGCGGACTAGCGGAGGCAATGAGCAGTTCTTC
many	TRBJ2-1	TRBV11-2	-	14	CASSLDFVASRQFF	TGTGCCAGCAGCTTAGATTTTGTGGCTAGTCGGCAGTTCTTC
-	TRBJ2-1	TRBV11-2	TRBD2	15	CASSSGLAGVNEQFF	TGTGCCAGCAGCTCAGGACTAGCGGGAGTGAATGAGCAGTTCTTC
many	TRBJ2-5	TRBV7-2	TRBD2	17	CASSLSAGTSLGETQYF	TGTGCCAGCAGCTTATCAGCGGGGACTAGCTTGGGAGAGACCCAGTACTTC
many	TRBJ2-7	TRBV20-1	-	14	CSASRDVAFYEQYF	TGCAGTGCTAGTCGGGACGTAGCTTTCTACGAGCAGTACTTC
-	TRBJ2-1	TRBV5-4	TRBD1	15	CASSLGDRDLNEQFF	TGTGCCAGCAGCTTGGGGGACAGGGACCTCAATGAGCAGTTCTTC
-	TRBJ2-2	TRBV7-8	-	11	CASTPSGELFF	TGTGCCAGCACCCCCTCCGGGGAGCTGTTTTTT
many	TRBJ1-1	TRBV29-1	-	11	CSAWRTVEAFF	TGCAGCGCCTGGCGGACAGTTGAAGCTTTCTTT
many	TRBJ2-3	TRBV7-6	TRBD2	18	CASSTGTSGSRGTDTQYF	TGTGCCAGCAGCACCGGGACTAGCGGGAGTAGGGGGACAGATACGCAGTATTTT
many	TRBJ1-1	TRBV27	-	15	CASSTLALLNTEAFF	TGTGCCAGCAGTACACTGGCACTTTTGAACACTGAAGCTTTCTTT